This is a list of T cell receptor beta chains from one sample in a study of lymphopenia after photon versus proton radiotherapy. TCRdb's copy holds only in-frame clones and misses some; the assay was immunoSEQ multiplex PCR. Of 150,000 or so clones listed, about 85% were seen once; the top ten hold around 4.7%. Sequencing used peripheral blood, obtained from a patient treated with photon-based radiotherapy. These receptors came from a man in his fifties with gastric cancer. Each CDR3 is given with its conserved first and last residue. The D gene is left open where the match is weak.

D gene: -
J gene: TRBJ2-7
V gene: TRBV25-1
CDR3 protein: CASSDGLRAAYEQYF
CDR3 DNA: TGTGCCAGCAGTGATGGCCTTAGGGCCGCCTACGAGCAGTACTTC

D gene: TRBD2
J gene: TRBJ2-3
V gene: TRBV29-1
CDR3 protein: CSVIRASGPTDTQYF
CDR3 DNA: TGCAGCGTCATTCGGGCTAGCGGGCCCACAGATACGCAGTATTTT

D gene: TRBD2
J gene: TRBJ2-7
V gene: TRBV19
CDR3 protein: CASSPLAGALTYEQYF
CDR3 DNA: TGTGCCAGTAGCCCCTTAGCGGGAGCCCTTACCTACGAGCAGTACTTC

D gene: -
J gene: TRBJ2-7
V gene: TRBV6-6
CDR3 protein: CASRAGTGSSYEQYF
CDR3 DNA: TGTGCCAGCAGAGCCGGGACTGGGAGCTCCTACGAGCAGTACTTC

D gene: -
J gene: TRBJ1-2
V gene: TRBV7-9
CDR3 protein: CASSPLGKAGYGYTF
CDR3 DNA: TGTGCCAGCAGCCCCCTGGGGAAGGCTGGCTATGGCTACACCTTC

D gene: TRBD1
J gene: TRBJ2-2
V gene: TRBV4-1
CDR3 protein: CASSRTGGATGELFF
CDR3 DNA: TGCGCCAGCAGCCGGACAGGGGGGGCCACCGGGGAGCTGTTTTTT

D gene: TRBD2
J gene: TRBJ2-7
V gene: TRBV30
CDR3 protein: CAWSPRGLAGYEQYF
CDR3 DNA: TGTGCCTGGAGCCCTAGGGGACTAGCGGGGTACGAGCAGTACTTC

D gene: -
J gene: TRBJ1-5
V gene: TRBV28
CDR3 protein: CASSLIGAGSYSNQPQHF
CDR3 DNA: TGTGCCAGCAGTTTAATCGGGGCGGGGAGTTATAGCAATCAGCCCCAGCATTTT

D gene: -
J gene: TRBJ2-1
V gene: TRBV4-2
CDR3 protein: CASSHPRLRTEQDNEQFF
CDR3 DNA: TGTGCCAGCAGCCACCCCAGACTAAGAACGGAACAGGACAATGAGCAGTTCTTC

D gene: TRBD1
J gene: TRBJ1-2
V gene: TRBV19
CDR3 protein: CASSSNTGGAHGYTF
CDR3 DNA: TGTGCCAGTAGTTCCAATACAGGGGGCGCGCATGGCTACACCTTC

D gene: TRBD1
J gene: TRBJ2-1
V gene: TRBV10-3
CDR3 protein: CAIRETGDNEQFF
CDR3 DNA: TGTGCCATCAGGGAGACAGGGGACAATGAGCAGTTCTTC

D gene: -
J gene: TRBJ2-7
V gene: TRBV6-5
CDR3 protein: CASSYSNRGVYEQYF
CDR3 DNA: TGTGCCAGCAGTTACTCGAACAGAGGAGTCTACGAGCAGTACTTC

D gene: TRBD1
J gene: TRBJ2-3
V gene: TRBV5-1
CDR3 protein: CASSLDRGSGDTQYF
CDR3 DNA: TGCGCCAGCAGCTTGGACAGGGGGAGTGGAGATACGCAGTATTTT

D gene: -
J gene: TRBJ1-5
V gene: TRBV19
CDR3 protein: CASSMGWLEGQPQHF
CDR3 DNA: TGTGCCAGTAGTATGGGGTGGCTGGAGGGTCAGCCCCAGCATTTT

D gene: TRBD1
J gene: TRBJ1-1
V gene: TRBV6-5
CDR3 protein: CASRTYRGDEAFF
CDR3 DNA: TGTGCCAGCCGAACGTACAGGGGGGATGAAGCTTTCTTT

D gene: -
J gene: TRBJ2-7
V gene: TRBV13
CDR3 protein: CASSLFRGRGTYEQYF
CDR3 DNA: TGTGCCAGCAGCTTATTCAGGGGTCGGGGGACCTACGAGCAGTACTTC

D gene: -
J gene: TRBJ2-3
V gene: TRBV4-2
CDR3 protein: CASSQDPAGTDTDTQYF
CDR3 DNA: TGTGCCAGCAGCCAAGATCCGGCGGGGACAGACACAGATACGCAGTATTTT